This entry lists 8 T cell receptor beta chains sequenced from one sample in a study of T-cell memory formation after mild COVID-19. TCRdb re-called the 5' RACE reads with MiXCR, one entry per CDR3 protein. Of about 470,000 distinct CDR3 sequences listed, about 23% are singletons. Material: PBMCs or a T cell subset sorted from them (not recorded which). The receptors here all came from an adult woman who had mild COVID-19 (a few samples of this study predate the infection). Cell type and time point are not known.

The chain is built from TRBV12-3 or TRBV12-4 and TRBJ1-3; D gene uncertain. V dropped 5 bases and J dropped 9 bases, with 11 bases sitting between them. This CDR3 contains 12 residues. The CDR3 region has the DNA TGTGCCAGCAGTCCACGATTTGGCACCATATATTTT. The encoded protein is CASSPRFGTIYF.

The CDR3 here is CSVLVIGQFF. The CDR3 DNA reads TGCAGCGTTTTAGTTATTGGGCAGTTCTTC. V is TRBV29-1 and J is TRBJ2-1; no reliable D call. The CDR3 is 10 residues long. Germline assignment: CDR1 SQVTM and CDR2 ANQGSEA. The germline V and J ends were trimmed by 5 bases and 12 bases, with 11 bases remaining between them.

The chain links TRBV6-1 to TRBJ2-3, with TRBD1 identical over 12 bases. Germline V gives CDR1 MNHNS, CDR2 SASEGT. This CDR3 comprises 18 residues. V shed 0 bases and J 4 bases; nucleotides not matched to a gene: 8. The CDR3 coding sequence is TGTGCCAGCAGTGAAGCTGGGGACAGGGGGCGCGTCGCAGATACGCAGTATTTT. This codes for CASSEAGDRGRVADTQYF.

The CDR3 reads CASSQDNLARFNEQFF. In nucleotides, the CDR3 is TGTGCCAGCAGCCAAGATAATCTAGCTAGGTTCAATGAGCAGTTCTTC. The rearrangement joins TRBV4-2 to TRBJ2-1; D is perhaps TRBD2 (5 bases). CDR1 is LGHNA and CDR2 is YNFKEQ in the germline V gene. Trimming pared 0 bases from V and 6 bases from J, leaving 15 bases between. The CDR3 extends over 16 amino acids.

The CDR3 DNA is TGCAGCGTTGTGACAGGTAGCTCCTACGAGCAGTACTTC. It is translated as CSVVTGSSYEQYF. V and J are TRBV29-1 and TRBJ2-7; D perhaps matches TRBD1 (6 bases). The V end lost 4 bases, the J end lost 0 bases, and 10 bases lay between the germline ends. CDR1 is SQVTM and CDR2 is ANQGSEA in the germline V gene. The CDR3 totals 13 residues.

This clonotype was observed a few times. V gene TRBV3-1 combines with J gene TRBJ2-3, with 12 positions matching TRBD2. Per the germline V gene, CDR1 is LGHDT and CDR2 is YNNKEL (reference sequence). The CDR3 totals 17 residues. Trimming at V came to 4 bases and at J to 4 bases, leaving 9 bases not matched to a gene. The CDR3 is CASSLSKTSGRSDTQYF. The CDR3 DNA follows: TGTGCCAGCAGCCTTTCGAAGACTAGCGGGAGATCAGATACGCAGTATTTT.

CDR3 amino acids: CASSQDSGETQYF. CDR3 DNA sequence: TGCGCCAGCAGCCAAGATTCCGGGGAGACCCAGTACTTC. The rearrangement uses TRBV4-1 and TRBJ2-5; D not resolved. The V end was cut by 0 bases, the J end by 5 bases, with 7 bases between. The CDR3 runs 13 residues. CDR1 MGHRA and CDR2 YSYEKL come from the germline V gene.

The CDR3 nucleotides read TGTGCCAGCAGTTTAGGAGGGAGAGCTTTCTTT. As protein: CASSLGGRAFF. The chain links TRBV12-3 or TRBV12-4 to TRBJ1-1; D is uncertain. Trimming stripped 1 base from V and 10 bases from J, with 7 bases between. The CDR3 loop spans 11 amino acids.